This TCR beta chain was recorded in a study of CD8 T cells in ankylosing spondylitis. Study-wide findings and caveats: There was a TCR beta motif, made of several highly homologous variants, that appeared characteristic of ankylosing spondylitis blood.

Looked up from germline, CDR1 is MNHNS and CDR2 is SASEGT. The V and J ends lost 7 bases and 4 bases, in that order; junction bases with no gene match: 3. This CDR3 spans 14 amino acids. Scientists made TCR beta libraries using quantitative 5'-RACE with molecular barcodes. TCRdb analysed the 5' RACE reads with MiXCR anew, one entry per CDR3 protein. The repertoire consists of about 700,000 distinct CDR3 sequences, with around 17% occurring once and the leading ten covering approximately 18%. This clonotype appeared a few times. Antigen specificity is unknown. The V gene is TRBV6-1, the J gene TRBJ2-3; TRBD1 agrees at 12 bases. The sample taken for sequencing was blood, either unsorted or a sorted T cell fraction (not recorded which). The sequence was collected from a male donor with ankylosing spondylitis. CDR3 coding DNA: TGTGCCAGCAAGCGGGACAGGGGGCCAGATACGCAGTATTTT. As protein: CASKRDRGPDTQYF.